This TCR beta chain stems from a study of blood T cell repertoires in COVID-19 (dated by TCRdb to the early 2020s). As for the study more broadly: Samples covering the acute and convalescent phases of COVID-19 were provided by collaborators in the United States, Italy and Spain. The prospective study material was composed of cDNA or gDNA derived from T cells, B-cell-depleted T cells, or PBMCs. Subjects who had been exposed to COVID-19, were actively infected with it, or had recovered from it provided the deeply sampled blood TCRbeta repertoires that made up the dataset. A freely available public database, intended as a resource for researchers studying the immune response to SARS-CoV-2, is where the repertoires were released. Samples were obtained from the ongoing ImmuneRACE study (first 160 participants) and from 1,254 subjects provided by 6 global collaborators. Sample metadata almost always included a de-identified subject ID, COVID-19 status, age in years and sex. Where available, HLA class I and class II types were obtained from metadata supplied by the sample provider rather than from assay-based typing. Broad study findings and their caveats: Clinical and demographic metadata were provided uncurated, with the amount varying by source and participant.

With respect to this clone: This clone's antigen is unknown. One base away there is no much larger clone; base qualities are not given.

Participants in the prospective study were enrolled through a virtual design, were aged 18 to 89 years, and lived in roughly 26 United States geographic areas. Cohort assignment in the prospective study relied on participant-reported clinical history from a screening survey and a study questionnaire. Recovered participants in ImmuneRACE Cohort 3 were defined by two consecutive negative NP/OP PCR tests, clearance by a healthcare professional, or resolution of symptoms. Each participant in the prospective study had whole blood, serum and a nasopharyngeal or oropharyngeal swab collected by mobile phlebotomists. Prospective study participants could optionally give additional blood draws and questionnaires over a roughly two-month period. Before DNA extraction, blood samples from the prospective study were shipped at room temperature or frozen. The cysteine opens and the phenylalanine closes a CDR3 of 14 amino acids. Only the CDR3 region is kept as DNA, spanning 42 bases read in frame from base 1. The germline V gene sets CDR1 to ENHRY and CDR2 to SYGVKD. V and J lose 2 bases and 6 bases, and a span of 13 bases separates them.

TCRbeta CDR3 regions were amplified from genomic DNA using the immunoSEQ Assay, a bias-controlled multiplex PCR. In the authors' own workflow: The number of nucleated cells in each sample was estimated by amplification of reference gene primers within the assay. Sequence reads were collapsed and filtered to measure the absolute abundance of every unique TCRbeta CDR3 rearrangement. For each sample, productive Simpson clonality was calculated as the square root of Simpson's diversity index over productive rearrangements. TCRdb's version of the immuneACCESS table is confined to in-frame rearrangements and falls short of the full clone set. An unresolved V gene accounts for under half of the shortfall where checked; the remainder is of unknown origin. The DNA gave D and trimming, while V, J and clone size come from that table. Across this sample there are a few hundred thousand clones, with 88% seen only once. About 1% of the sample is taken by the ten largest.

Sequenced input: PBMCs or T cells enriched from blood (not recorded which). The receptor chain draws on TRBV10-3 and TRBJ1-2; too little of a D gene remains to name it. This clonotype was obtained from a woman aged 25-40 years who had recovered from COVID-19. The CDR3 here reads CAISEIPSTHGYTF. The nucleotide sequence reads TGTGCCATCAGTGAGATTCCTAGCACCCATGGCTACACCTTC.